The text below deals with one TCR beta chain. Its matching antigen is unknown. This CDR3 has 13 amino acids. Per germline, CDR1 LNHDA and CDR2 SQIVND (reference sequence). The V end lost 5 bases, the J end lost 10 bases, and 17 bases lay between the germline ends. PCR employed 60 Vbeta and 13 Jbeta primers. Measured with immunoSEQ multiplex PCR; TCRdb has only the in-frame clones, and not every one. The sample lists around 140,000 clones; approximately 60% were seen once. The sample belongs to a study of cytomegalovirus exposure and HLA in healthy donors. Study-wide points: 164 TCR beta chains were listed as cytomegalovirus-associated. Accurate predictions that matched the HLA-A and HLA-B alleles of most subjects were reportedly made from TCR beta sequences.

This clonotype originated in a woman in her thirties or forties in good health and CMV-seronegative. The sample taken for sequencing was PBMCs. V usage is TRBV19 and J usage is TRBJ1-1; D may be TRBD1 (6 bases). The DNA for the CDR3 is TGTGCCAGTAGTCTCGACAGGCGAGCTGGAGCTTTCTTT. Translated: CASSLDRRAGAFF.